The present entry profiles one T cell receptor beta chain with its context. Its antigen is still unknown. The read falls 3 residues short of the CDR3 end, and the missing part is taken from the germline J gene. This entry comes from a study of T cells in women clearing cervical HPV infection. The germline V gene encodes CDR1 SGHTA and CDR2 FQGNSA. V was shortened by 6 bases and J by 2 bases, with 11 bases between the two germline ends. The CDR3 covers 14 residues. General study points: Timing of associations relative to infection is unclear; T-cell subsets were not isolated.

The protocol was immunoSEQ multiplex PCR, while the TCRdb copy is restricted to in-frame clones and leaves out a portion. Across some 31,000 clones, the top ten clones capture approximately 7.5% of the sample. This TCR was sampled from a woman between 18 and 75 years old with a cervical HPV16 infection that either progressed to CIN3+ or cleared (not recorded which). The material sequenced was blood buffy coat. The genes are TRBV7-2 and TRBJ2-1; D is perhaps TRBD2 (6 bases). The part of the CDR3 DNA that was read is TGTGCCAGCAGTCAGGACTATACCTACAATGAG. Translation: CASSQDYTYNE. The complete CDR3 reads CASSQDYTYNEQFF.